One and the same sample provided the 25 T cell receptor beta chains below, sequenced in a study of cytomegalovirus exposure and HLA in healthy donors. The protocol was immunoSEQ multiplex PCR, while the TCRdb copy is restricted to in-frame clones and leaves out a portion. The sample yields under 100,000 clones, roughly 96% seen once. Sequenced input: PBMCs. Receptors were obtained from a woman under 30 in good health and CMV-seronegative.

The chain has TRBV4-3 and TRBJ2-7, with 12 positions matching TRBD2. This CDR3 contains 16 residues. V lost 5 bases to trimming and J lost 4 bases; unmatched junction nucleotides: 9. Per the germline V gene, CDR1 is LGHNA and CDR2 is YSLEER. CDR3 protein: CASSSQLLAGGYEQYF. CDR3 nucleotide sequence: TGCGCCAGCAGCTCCCAACTACTAGCGGGAGGTTACGAGCAGTACTTC.

The chain couples TRBV19 to TRBJ2-3; 8 bases are shared with TRBD1. The CDR3 is 14 residues long. V was pared by 1 base and J by 8 bases, with 5 bases of the junction left unmatched. Germline CDR1 LNHDA, CDR2 SQIVND (reference sequence). The CDR3 DNA reads TGTGCCAGTAGTATAGGCCGGGACAGGCTTACGCAGTATTTT. Its translation: CASSIGRDRLTQYF.

CDR3 amino acids: CASSVVPGTYEQYF. DNA of the CDR3: TGTGCCAGCAGCGTAGTTCCAGGGACATACGAGCAGTACTTC. The chain joins TRBV9 to TRBJ2-7, with a possible D match to TRBD1 (6 bases). The CDR3 covers 14 residues. Trimming removed 0 bases from V and 4 bases from J, with 11 bases in between. CDR1 and CDR2 from the germline V gene are SGDLS and YYNGEE.

The chain joins TRBV5-5 to TRBJ1-4; the D gene is possibly TRBD1 (5 bases). Germline CDR1 and CDR2: SGHKS and YYEKEE (reference sequence). Trimming took off 5 bases at V and 6 bases at J, with 14 bases between the two ends. This CDR3 contains 14 residues. DNA for the CDR3: TGTGCCAGCAGACCCTGGGGCTTTGATGAAAAACTGTTTTTT. Its translation: CASRPWGFDEKLFF.

This rearrangement joins TRBV7-2 to TRBJ2-1, with a possible D match to TRBD1 (5 bases). CDR3 length: 14 residues. Germline-derived CDR1 and CDR2 are SGHTA and FQGNSA. With 5 bases removed from V and 4 bases from J, the gap between germline ends came to 12 bases. DNA for the CDR3: TGTGCCAGCAGCCCCCCACAGGATTACAATGAGCAGTTCTTC. This encodes CASSPPQDYNEQFF.

V is TRBV27 and J is TRBJ1-6, with D perhaps matching TRBD1 (5 bases). CDR3 size: 14 residues. Germline-derived CDR1 and CDR2 are MNHEY and SMNVEV (reference sequence). V was trimmed by 2 bases and J by 7 bases, leaving 9 bases between them. CDR3 protein: CASSLETGNSPLHF. CDR3 coding DNA: TGTGCCAGCAGTTTAGAAACAGGAAATTCACCCCTCCACTTT.

The chain joins TRBV7-9 to TRBJ2-7; possible D gene TRBD1, 6 bases. Germline CDR1 is SEHNR and CDR2 is FQNEAQ (reference sequence). The CDR3 contains 14 residues. The V end was cut by 1 base, the J end by 2 bases, with 9 bases between. The CDR3 here is CASSLVGHAYEQYF. The CDR3, as DNA: TGTGCCAGCAGCTTAGTGGGACACGCCTACGAGCAGTACTTC.

This clone has just a few counts. This chain connects TRBV6-5 to TRBJ2-7; TRBD1 might be the D (6 bases). The germline V gene has CDR1 MNHEY and CDR2 SVGAGI. Trimming stripped 7 bases from V and 0 bases from J, with 10 bases between. The CDR3 runs to 13 residues. The chain's CDR3 is CASTRDNSYEQYF. CDR3 nucleotides: TGTGCCAGCACCCGGGACAACTCCTACGAGCAGTACTTC.

The CDR3 region is CASSLGPEGWGQPQHF. The CDR3 DNA follows: TGTGCCAGCAGCTTAGGCCCGGAGGGCTGGGGTCAGCCCCAGCATTTT. The rearrangement links TRBV11-2 to TRBJ1-5, with D unresolved. Trimming took off 1 base at V and 6 bases at J, with 16 bases between the two ends. CDR3 length equals 16 residues. CDR1 SGHAT and CDR2 FQNNGV come from the germline V gene. Using reference TRBV11-2 and TRBJ1-5 for the parts outside the CDR3, the full variable domain is EAGVAQSPRYKIIEKRQSVAFWCNPISGHATLYWYQQILGQGPKLLIQFQNNGVVDDSQLPKDRFSAERLKGVDSTLKIQPAKLEDSAVYLCASSLGPEGWGQPQHFGDGTRLSIL.

CDR3 coding DNA: TGCGCCAGCAGGCAGACAGGGCCGAACACTGAAGCTTTCTTT. This sequence encodes CASRQTGPNTEAFF. The chain combines TRBV10-2 with TRBJ1-1; 7 bases agree with TRBD1. The CDR3 loop spans 14 amino acids. The germline gives CDR1 WSHSY, CDR2 SAAADI. Trimming took 6 bases from V and 1 from J; bases not matched to a gene: 5.

The chain has TRBV7-2 and TRBJ2-3; 14 bases agree with TRBD2. The CDR3 extends over 16 amino acids. V lost 5 bases, J lost 5 bases, and 6 bases stayed unmatched. Germline V CDR1 and CDR2: SGHTA, FQGNSA. The CDR3 nucleotides read TGTGCCAGCAGCCGTGGACTAGCGGGGGGAAGAGATACGCAGTATTTT. It yields the protein CASSRGLAGGRDTQYF.

At least ten counts were recorded for this clone. J is TRBJ2-5 and V is TRBV5-4; 7 nucleotides line up with TRBD2. CDR1 SGHNT and CDR2 YYREEE come from the germline V gene (reference sequence). The CDR3 consists of 15 residues. Trimming cost V 5 bases and J 4 bases; bases outside gene matches: 11. CDR3 region: CASRPGGLDIETQYF. In DNA form, the CDR3 reads TGTGCCAGCAGACCGGGGGGACTGGATATAGAGACCCAGTACTTC.

The gene calls are TRBV12-5 and TRBJ2-6; TRBD1 matches 7 bases. The CDR3 sequence is 21 residues long. Germline trimming cut 1 base from V and 0 bases from J; bases unmatched to any gene: 15. The germline V gene encodes CDR1 LGHNT and CDR2 FRNRAP. Written as DNA, the CDR3 is TGTGCTAGTGGTTTGGAGACAACCGGGACAGTCCCTTTCTCTGGGGCCAACGTCCTGACTTTC. The encoded protein is CASGLETTGTVPFSGANVLTF.

The chain is built from TRBV4-3 and TRBJ2-3, with 10 bases fitting TRBD2. This CDR3 comprises 16 residues. Germline CDR1 reads LGHNA; CDR2 reads YSLEER. V was pared by 4 bases and J by 6 bases, with 10 bases of the junction left unmatched. DNA of the CDR3: TGCGCCAGCAGCCGAACTAGCGGGATGGGGTCGGATACGCAGTATTTT. Translating gives CASSRTSGMGSDTQYF.

This rearrangement joins TRBV28 to TRBJ2-1, with 16 bases that match TRBD2. The CDR3 runs 18 residues. With V trimmed by 5 bases and J by 7 bases, 11 bases remained unmatched. CDR1 MDHEN and CDR2 SYDVKM come from the germline V gene. The CDR3: CASSPGLAGGKYWNEQFF. The CDR3 bases are TGTGCCAGCAGTCCGGGACTAGCGGGAGGGAAATATTGGAATGAGCAGTTCTTC.

This clone was seen a single time. V and J are TRBV4-3 and TRBJ2-1, with TRBD2 matching 9 bases. This CDR3 has 16 residues. Per germline, CDR1 LGHNA and CDR2 YSLEER. Trimming cost V 1 base and J 6 bases; bases outside gene matches: 7. The CDR3 spells CASSQAVGLAPNEQFF. CDR3 DNA sequence: TGCGCCAGCAGCCAAGCAGTGGGACTAGCTCCCAATGAGCAGTTCTTC.

A single count supports this clone. The gene calls are TRBV19 and TRBJ1-1; 8 bases are a match to TRBD1. This CDR3 region has 14 residues. The germline V gene encodes CDR1 LNHDA and CDR2 SQIVND (reference sequence). V lost 5 bases to trimming and J lost 5 bases; unmatched junction nucleotides: 7. This chain's CDR3 is CASSRDRLTTEAFF. CDR3 coding DNA: TGTGCCAGTAGTCGGGACAGGTTAACAACTGAAGCTTTCTTT.

The table lists this clone with a count of one. The chain carries TRBV27 and TRBJ2-1; TRBD2 matches at 11 bases. Germline lookup yields CDR1 MNHEY and CDR2 SMNVEV (reference sequence). This CDR3 has 15 amino acids. V shed 5 bases and J 4 bases; nucleotides not matched to a gene: 4. The CDR3 bases are TGTGCCAGCAGTGTAACTAGCGGGAGTTACAATGAGCAGTTCTTC. Translated: CASSVTSGSYNEQFF.

The chain combines TRBV7-6 with TRBJ2-1; 11 nucleotides match TRBD2. The germline V gene encodes CDR1 SGHVS and CDR2 FNYEAQ. The CDR3 has 16 residues. With V trimmed by 0 bases and J by 3 bases, 1 base remained unmatched. The CDR3 loop reads CASSLALAGVYNEQFF. CDR3 nucleotide sequence: TGTGCCAGCAGCTTAGCACTAGCGGGGGTCTACAATGAGCAGTTCTTC.

The rearrangement uses TRBV4-3 and TRBJ1-3, with D possibly matching TRBD1 (6 bases). Germline lookup yields CDR1 LGHNA and CDR2 YSLEER. V was pared by 2 bases and J by 7 bases, with 18 bases between. The CDR3 has 16 amino acids. In nucleotides, the CDR3 is TGCGCCAGCAGCCAAAGCCCCGCAGGGGTTGGGAACACCATATATTTT. Translated: CASSQSPAGVGNTIYF.

The chain uses TRBV4-3 and TRBJ2-7; 10 positions agree with TRBD2. The CDR3 contains 18 residues. V was clipped by 1 base and J by 6 bases; unmatched bases: 15. CDR1 is LGHNA and CDR2 is YSLEER in the germline V gene. The CDR3, as DNA: TGCGCCAGCAGCCAAGGACCCCAGCGGGGGGGCCGATCGGCCGAGCAGTACTTC. It encodes CASSQGPQRGGRSAEQYF.

The chain joins TRBV6-5 to TRBJ2-1, with a possible D match to TRBD1 (6 bases). The germline V gene has CDR1 MNHEY and CDR2 SVGAGI. This CDR3 is 15 amino acids long. V lost 2 bases to trimming and J lost 4 bases, with 12 bases between them. The CDR3 DNA sequence: TGTGCCAGCAGTTACGGGCAGGGGATGTACAATGAGCAGTTCTTC. It is translated as CASSYGQGMYNEQFF.

The chain links TRBV19 to TRBJ1-5; 8 nucleotides line up with TRBD1. With V trimmed by 8 bases and J by 2 bases, 8 bases remained unmatched. CDR3 length equals 15 residues. Germline V gene lookup returns CDR1 LNHDA and CDR2 SQIVND (reference sequence). In nucleotides, the CDR3 is TGTGCCAGTTCTCACCTGACAGGGGGCAATCAGCCCCAGCATTTT. As protein: CASSHLTGGNQPQHF.

V and J are TRBV10-1 and TRBJ2-2; TRBD2 might be the D (6 bases). The CDR3 loop spans 16 amino acids. From germline, CDR1 is WNHNN and CDR2 SYGVQD (reference sequence). The V gene lost 0 bases and the J gene lost 4 bases, with 12 bases spanning the gap. In DNA form, the CDR3 reads TGCGCCAGCAGTGAGTCGGGGGGAGCGGTCACCGGGGAGCTGTTTTTT. It translates to CASSESGGAVTGELFF.

The CDR3 DNA reads as TGTGCCAGCAGACAGGGGGGGGCTGGGGCCAACGTCCTGACTTTC. Translation: CASRQGGAGANVLTF. The V and J genes are TRBV28 and TRBJ2-6; D perhaps matches TRBD1 (8 bases). The V end was cut by 6 bases, the J end by 2 bases, with 11 bases between. CDR1 and CDR2 from the germline V gene are MDHEN and SYDVKM. This CDR3 region has 15 residues.